The present T cell receptor beta chain was sequenced within a study of cytomegalovirus exposure and HLA in healthy donors. Study conclusions and caveats: Earlier findings revealed that most TCR beta V segments proved productive either about 90% or about 30% of the time.

In the PCR, 60 Vbeta and 13 Jbeta primers were used. TCRdb's copy holds only in-frame clones and misses some; the assay was immunoSEQ multiplex PCR. The profile shows approximately 120,000 clones, about 80% of them singletons. The germline CDR1 and CDR2 sequences are SGHTA and FQGNSA. V shed 5 bases, J shed 1 base, and the junction held 8 bases outside the gene matches. The CDR3 extends over 16 amino acids. As for this clone: The target antigen is unknown.

This receptor was obtained from a man aged 35 to 55 in good health and CMV-seronegative. This chain joins TRBV7-2 and TRBJ2-3, with 8 bases fitting TRBD1. Sequenced sample: PBMCs. The CDR3, as DNA: TGTGCCAGCAGCGAACCCAGGGGGCGGGGCACAGATACGCAGTATTTT. It is translated as CASSEPRGRGTDTQYF.